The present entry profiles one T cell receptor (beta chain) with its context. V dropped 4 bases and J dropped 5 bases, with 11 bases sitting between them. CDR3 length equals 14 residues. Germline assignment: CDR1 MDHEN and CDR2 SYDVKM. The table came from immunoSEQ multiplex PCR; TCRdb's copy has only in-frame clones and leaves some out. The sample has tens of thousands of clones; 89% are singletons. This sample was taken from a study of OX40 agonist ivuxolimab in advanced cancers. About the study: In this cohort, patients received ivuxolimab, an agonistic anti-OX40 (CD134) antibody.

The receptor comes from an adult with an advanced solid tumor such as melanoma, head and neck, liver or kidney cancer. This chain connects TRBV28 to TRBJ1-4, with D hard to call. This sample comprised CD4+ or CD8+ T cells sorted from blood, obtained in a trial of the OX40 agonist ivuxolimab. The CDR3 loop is CASSYQPLNEKLFF. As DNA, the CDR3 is TGTGCCAGCAGTTATCAGCCACTAAATGAAAAACTGTTTTTT.